This TCR beta chain was retrieved from a study of control samples from healthy donors and cancer patients. The data were produced by immunoSEQ multiplex PCR, yet TCRdb's version contains in-frame clones alone and is incomplete. The table has about 140,000 clones, approximately 86% seen once. V gave up 5 bases and J gave up 13 bases, with 15 bases separating them. The CDR3 has 12 amino acids. Germline V gene data show CDR1 as MDHEN and CDR2 as SYDVKM. This clonotype originated in a woman under 40 in good health. The genes are TRBV28 and TRBJ2-1; D unclear. Sequenced material: blood. CDR3 loop: CASSIEISGQFF. CDR3 bases: TGTGCCAGCAGTATCGAGATTTCAGGCCAGTTCTTC.